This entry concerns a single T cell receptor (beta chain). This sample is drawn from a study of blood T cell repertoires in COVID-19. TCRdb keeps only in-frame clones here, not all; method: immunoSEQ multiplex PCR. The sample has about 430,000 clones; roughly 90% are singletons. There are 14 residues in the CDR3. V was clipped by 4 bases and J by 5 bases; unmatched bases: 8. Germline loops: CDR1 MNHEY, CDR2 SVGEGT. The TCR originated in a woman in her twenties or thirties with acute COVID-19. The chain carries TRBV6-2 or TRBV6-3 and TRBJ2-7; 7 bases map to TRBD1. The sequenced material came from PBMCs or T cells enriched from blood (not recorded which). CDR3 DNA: TGTGCCAGCAGTTTTCGGGGAGACAGGGACGAGCAGTACTTC. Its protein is CASSFRGDRDEQYF.